The sequence of this T cell receptor (beta chain) was determined in a study of spatial heterogeneity in lung cancer. TCRdb reanalysed the 5' RACE reads using MiXCR and keeps one entry per CDR3 protein. Of 45,000 to 65,000 distinct CDR3 sequences listed, under 7.5% were seen once; the top ten hold 2.9%. This clonotype was recorded many times. Time point reported: sample taken at primary tumor resection. The sequenced material consisted of unsorted whole RNA from tumor, nontumor lung or frozen PBMC. Germline V gives CDR1 SQVTM, CDR2 ANQGSEA. J was trimmed by 6 bases and V by 0 bases; bases with no gene match: 3. CDR3 length equals 14 residues.

The chain employs TRBV29-1 and TRBJ2-1, with TRBD1 matching 9 bases. The specimen was PBMCs, collected at surgery. The sequence was obtained from a female donor with early-stage non-small cell lung cancer. Written as DNA, the CDR3 is TGCAGCGTTGAAGAGTCGGGACAGGGCAATGAGCAGTTCTTC. Amino acid sequence: CSVEESGQGNEQFF.